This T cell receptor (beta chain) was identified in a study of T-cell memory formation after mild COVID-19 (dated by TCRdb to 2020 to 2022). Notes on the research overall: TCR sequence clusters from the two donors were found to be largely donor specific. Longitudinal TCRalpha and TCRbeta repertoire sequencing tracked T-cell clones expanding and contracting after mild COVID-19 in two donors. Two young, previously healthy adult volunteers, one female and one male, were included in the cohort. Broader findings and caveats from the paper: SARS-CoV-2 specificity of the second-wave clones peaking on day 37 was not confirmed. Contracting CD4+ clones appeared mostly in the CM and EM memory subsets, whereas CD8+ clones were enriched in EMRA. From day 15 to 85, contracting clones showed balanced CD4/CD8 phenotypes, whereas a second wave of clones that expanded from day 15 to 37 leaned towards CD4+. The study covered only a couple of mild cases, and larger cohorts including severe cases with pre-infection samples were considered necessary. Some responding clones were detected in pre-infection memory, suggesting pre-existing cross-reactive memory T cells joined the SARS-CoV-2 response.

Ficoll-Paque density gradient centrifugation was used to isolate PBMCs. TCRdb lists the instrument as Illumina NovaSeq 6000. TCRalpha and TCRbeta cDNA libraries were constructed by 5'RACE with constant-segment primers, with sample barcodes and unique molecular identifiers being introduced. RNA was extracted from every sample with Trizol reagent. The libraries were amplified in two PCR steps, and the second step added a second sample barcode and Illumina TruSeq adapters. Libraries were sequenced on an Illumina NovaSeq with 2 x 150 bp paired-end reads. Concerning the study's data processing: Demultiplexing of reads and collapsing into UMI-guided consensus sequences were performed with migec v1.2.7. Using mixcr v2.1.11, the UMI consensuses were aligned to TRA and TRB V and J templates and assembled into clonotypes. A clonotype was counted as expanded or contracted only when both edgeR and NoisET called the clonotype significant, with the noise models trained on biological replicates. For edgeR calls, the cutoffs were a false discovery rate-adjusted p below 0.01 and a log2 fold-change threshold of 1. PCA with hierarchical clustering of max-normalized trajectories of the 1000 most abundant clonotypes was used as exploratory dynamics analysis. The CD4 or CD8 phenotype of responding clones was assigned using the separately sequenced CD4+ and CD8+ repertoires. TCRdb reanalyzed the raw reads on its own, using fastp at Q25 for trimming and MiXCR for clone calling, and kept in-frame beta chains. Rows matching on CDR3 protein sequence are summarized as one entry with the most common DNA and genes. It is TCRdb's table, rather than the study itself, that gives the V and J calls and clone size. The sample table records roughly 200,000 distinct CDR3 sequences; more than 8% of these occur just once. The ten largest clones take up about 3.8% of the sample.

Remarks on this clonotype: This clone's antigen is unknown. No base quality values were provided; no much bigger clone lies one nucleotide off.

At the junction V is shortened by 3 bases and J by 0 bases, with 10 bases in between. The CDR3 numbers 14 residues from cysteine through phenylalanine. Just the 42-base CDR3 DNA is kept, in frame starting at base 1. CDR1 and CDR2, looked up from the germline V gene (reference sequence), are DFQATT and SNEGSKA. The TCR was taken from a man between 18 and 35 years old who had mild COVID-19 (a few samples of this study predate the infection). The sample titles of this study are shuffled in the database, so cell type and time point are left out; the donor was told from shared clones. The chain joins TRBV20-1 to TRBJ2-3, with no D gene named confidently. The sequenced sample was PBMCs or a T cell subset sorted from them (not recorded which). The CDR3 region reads CSARRFSSTDTQYF. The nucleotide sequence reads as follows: TGCAGTGCTAGGAGATTCTCTAGCACAGATACGCAGTATTTT.